This TCR beta chain was profiled in a study of T cell responses to AZD1222 COVID-19 vaccine. V lost 3 bases and J 7 bases, leaving 12 bases between the germline ends. From germline, CDR1 is MNHEY and CDR2 SVGAGI. The CDR3 consists of 13 residues. To note about this clone: The antigen is unknown.

Repertoires were generated with immunoSEQ multiplex PCR, while TCRdb's copy carries only in-frame clones and drops some. The data show 140,000 to 150,000 clones, with around 84% seen just once and approximately 5% held by the top ten. Regarding the study as a whole: The donor cohort was predominantly white British with a female majority, and clonal diversity may have been underestimated.

The gene calls are TRBV6-5 and TRBJ1-2; D may be TRBD1 (5 bases). The source was peripheral blood, collected 28 days after the second AZD1222 dose. The receptor's source is an adult who received the AZD1222 COVID-19 vaccine. Here the CDR3 reads CASSYGRGRGYTF. In nucleotides, the CDR3 is TGTGCCAGCAGTTATGGAAGGGGACGTGGCTACACCTTC.